The 5 T cell receptor beta chains given below trace back to one sample, sequenced in a study of patients and donors after allogeneic stem cell transplantation. TCRdb used MiXCR to reprocess the RT-PCR reads, holding one entry per CDR3 protein. Of around 170,000 distinct CDR3 sequences listed, roughly 24% are singletons. Sequenced material: blood, either unsorted or a sorted T cell fraction (not recorded which). The receptors come from a human donor who was either an allogeneic HSCT recipient or a stem cell or donor lymphocyte infusion donor (not recorded which). It is not recorded whose cells these are; they may come from a transplant donor.

The chain is built from TRBV20-1 and TRBJ1-5, with a possible D match to TRBD1 (6 bases). Germline CDR1 and CDR2: DFQATT and SNEGSKA (reference sequence). This CDR3 has 12 amino acids. The V gene lost 6 bases and the J gene lost 7 bases, with 13 bases spanning the gap. CDR3 protein: CSAKTGVQPQHF. The CDR3 bases are TGCAGTGCCAAGACAGGAGTCCAGCCCCAGCATTTT.

Ten or more counts support this clonotype. The rearrangement uses TRBV5-6 and TRBJ2-1; 8 positions agree with TRBD2. The CDR3 loop spans 15 amino acids. From germline, CDR1 is SGHDT and CDR2 YYEEEE. Germline trimming cut 4 bases from V and 9 bases from J; bases unmatched to any gene: 12. CDR3 coding DNA: TGTGCCAGCAGCCCCGGGGGGGGCTATCGTGGTGAGCAGTTCTTC. Its translation is CASSPGGGYRGEQFF.

This clonotype has a handful of counts. The rearrangement joins TRBV12-3 or TRBV12-4 to TRBJ2-7, with D perhaps TRBD2 (6 bases). V gave up 3 bases and J gave up 3 bases, with 15 bases separating them. The CDR3 is made up of 15 amino acids. CDR3 coding DNA: TGTGCCAGCAGTTTGGCCGGGGACTTAAACTACGAGCAGTACTTC. Its translation is CASSLAGDLNYEQYF.

This clonotype has more than one count but fewer than ten. The rearrangement joins TRBV20-1 to TRBJ1-5, with TRBD1 as a possible D gene (5 bases). The germline gives CDR1 DFQATT, CDR2 SNEGSKA (reference sequence). CDR3 size: 15 residues. Trimming removed 1 base from V and 8 bases from J, with 18 bases in between. The CDR3 bases are TGCAGTGCTAGAGCCCCGGGGCCATTGGGTGAGCCCCAGCATTTT. It is translated as CSARAPGPLGEPQHF.

This chain links TRBV27 with TRBJ1-2; no reliable D call. V lost 2 bases, J lost 0 bases, and 4 bases lay in between. The length of the CDR3 is 13 residues. The germline CDR1 and CDR2 sequences are MNHEY and SMNVEV (reference sequence). The DNA for the CDR3 is TGTGCCAGCAGTTTACAGGCTAACTATGGCTACACCTTC. It specifies CASSLQANYGYTF.